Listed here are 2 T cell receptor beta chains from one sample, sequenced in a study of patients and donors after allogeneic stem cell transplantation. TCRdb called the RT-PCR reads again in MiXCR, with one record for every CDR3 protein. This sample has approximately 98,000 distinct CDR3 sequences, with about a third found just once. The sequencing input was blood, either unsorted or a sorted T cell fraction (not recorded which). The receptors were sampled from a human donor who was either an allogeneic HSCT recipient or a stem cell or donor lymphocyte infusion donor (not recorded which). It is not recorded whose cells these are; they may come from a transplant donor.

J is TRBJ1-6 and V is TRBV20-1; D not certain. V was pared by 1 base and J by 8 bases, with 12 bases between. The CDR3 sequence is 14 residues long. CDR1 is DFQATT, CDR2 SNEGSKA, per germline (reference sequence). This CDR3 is CSARVVQFDSPLHF. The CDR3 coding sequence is TGCAGTGCTAGAGTTGTCCAATTTGATTCACCCCTCCACTTT.

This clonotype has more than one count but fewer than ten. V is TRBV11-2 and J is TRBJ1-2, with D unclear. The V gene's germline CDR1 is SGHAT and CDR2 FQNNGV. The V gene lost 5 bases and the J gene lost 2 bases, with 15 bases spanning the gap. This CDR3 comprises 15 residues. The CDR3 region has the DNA TGTGCCAGCAGCCCGCGACTAGGATCGAACTATGGCTACACCTTC. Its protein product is CASSPRLGSNYGYTF. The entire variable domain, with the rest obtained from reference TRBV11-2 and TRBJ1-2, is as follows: EAGVAQSPRYKIIEKRQSVAFWCNPISGHATLYWYQQILGQGPKLLIQFQNNGVVDDSQLPKDRFSAERLKGVDSTLKIQPAKLEDSAVYLCASSPRLGSNYGYTFGSGTRLTVV.